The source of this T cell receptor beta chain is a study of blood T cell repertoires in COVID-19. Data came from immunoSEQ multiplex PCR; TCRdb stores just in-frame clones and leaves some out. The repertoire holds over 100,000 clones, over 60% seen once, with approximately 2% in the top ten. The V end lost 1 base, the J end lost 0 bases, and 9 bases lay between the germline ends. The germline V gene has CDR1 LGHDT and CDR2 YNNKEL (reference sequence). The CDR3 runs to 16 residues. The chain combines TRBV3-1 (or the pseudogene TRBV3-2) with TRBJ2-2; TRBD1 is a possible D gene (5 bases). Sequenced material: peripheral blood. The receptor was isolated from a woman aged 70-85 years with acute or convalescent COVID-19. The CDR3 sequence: CASSQVLGPNTGELFF. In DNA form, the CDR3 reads TGTGCCAGCAGCCAAGTACTGGGGCCGAACACCGGGGAGCTGTTTTTT.